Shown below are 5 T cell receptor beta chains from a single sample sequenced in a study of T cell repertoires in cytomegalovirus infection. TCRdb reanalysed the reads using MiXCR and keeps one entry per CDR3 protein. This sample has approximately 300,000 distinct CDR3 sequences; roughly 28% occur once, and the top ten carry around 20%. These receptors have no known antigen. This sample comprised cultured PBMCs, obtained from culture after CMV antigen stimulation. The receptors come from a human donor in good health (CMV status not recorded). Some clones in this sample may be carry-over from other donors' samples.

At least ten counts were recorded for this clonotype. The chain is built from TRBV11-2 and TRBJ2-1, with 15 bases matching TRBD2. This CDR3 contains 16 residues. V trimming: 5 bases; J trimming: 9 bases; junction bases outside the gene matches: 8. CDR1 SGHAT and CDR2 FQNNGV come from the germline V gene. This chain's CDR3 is CASSPGTSGGNSEQFF. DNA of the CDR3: TGTGCCAGCAGCCCAGGGACTAGCGGGGGGAATAGTGAGCAGTTCTTC.

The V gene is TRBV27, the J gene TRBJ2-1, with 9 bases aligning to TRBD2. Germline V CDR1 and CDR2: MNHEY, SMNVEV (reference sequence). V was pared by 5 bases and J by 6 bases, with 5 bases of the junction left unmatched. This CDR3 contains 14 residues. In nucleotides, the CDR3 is TGTGCCAGCAGTCAAGCGGGAGGTGCCAATGAGCAGTTCTTC. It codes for CASSQAGGANEQFF.

In DNA form, the CDR3 reads TGTGCCAGCAGCCCAGGATACAGTACGGAAGCTTTCTTT. Its translation: CASSPGYSTEAFF. The V call is TRBV7-3, the J call TRBJ1-1; no clear D gene. The CDR3 contains 13 residues. Trimming removed 5 bases from V and 8 bases from J, with 15 bases in between. CDR1 and CDR2 from the germline V gene are SGHTA and FQGTGA.

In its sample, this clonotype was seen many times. CDR3 loop: CASSLATNTEAFF. CDR3 nucleotide sequence: TGTGCCAGCAGTTTAGCGACGAACACTGAAGCTTTCTTT. This chain uses TRBV12-3 or TRBV12-4 with TRBJ1-1; no reliable D call. Between the trimmed V and J ends, which lost 0 bases and 1 base, there was a span of 3 bases. This CDR3 is built from 13 residues.

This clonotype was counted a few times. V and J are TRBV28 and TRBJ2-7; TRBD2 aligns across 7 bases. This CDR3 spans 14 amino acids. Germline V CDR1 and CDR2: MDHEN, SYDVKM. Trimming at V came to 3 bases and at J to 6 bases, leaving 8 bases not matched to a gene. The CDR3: CASSFGTNSREQYF. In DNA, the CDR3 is TGTGCCAGCAGTTTCGGGACTAACTCACGCGAGCAGTACTTC.